This T cell receptor beta chain was documented in a study of T cells in Graves' hyperthyroidism and ophthalmopathy. Worth noting for this clonotype: Its specificity is not known.

Trimming cost V 1 base and J 6 bases; bases outside gene matches: 15. CDR3 length: 16 amino acids. Germline V gene sequence: CDR1 DFQATT, CDR2 SNEGSKA (reference sequence). From RNA transcripts, TCR beta CDR3 regions were amplified. The HTBI primer set was used in a first-round RT-PCR of the TCR CDR3. TCRdb reanalysed the multiplex PCR reads using MiXCR and keeps one entry per CDR3 protein. The sample records about 480,000 distinct CDR3 sequences, approximately 22% being singletons. Study results and limitations: Separation of ophthalmopathy from stable hyperthyroidism was achieved by a 13 V-J model.

The chain recombines TRBV20-1 with TRBJ2-7; 7 bases are shared with TRBD2. The sequence was collected from a woman in her seventies with Graves' ophthalmopathy. The source material was blood. CDR3 coding DNA: TGCAGTGCTAGAGGTTTGCGGGAGAATTCAATGACCGAGCAGTACTTC. Residues: CSARGLRENSMTEQYF.